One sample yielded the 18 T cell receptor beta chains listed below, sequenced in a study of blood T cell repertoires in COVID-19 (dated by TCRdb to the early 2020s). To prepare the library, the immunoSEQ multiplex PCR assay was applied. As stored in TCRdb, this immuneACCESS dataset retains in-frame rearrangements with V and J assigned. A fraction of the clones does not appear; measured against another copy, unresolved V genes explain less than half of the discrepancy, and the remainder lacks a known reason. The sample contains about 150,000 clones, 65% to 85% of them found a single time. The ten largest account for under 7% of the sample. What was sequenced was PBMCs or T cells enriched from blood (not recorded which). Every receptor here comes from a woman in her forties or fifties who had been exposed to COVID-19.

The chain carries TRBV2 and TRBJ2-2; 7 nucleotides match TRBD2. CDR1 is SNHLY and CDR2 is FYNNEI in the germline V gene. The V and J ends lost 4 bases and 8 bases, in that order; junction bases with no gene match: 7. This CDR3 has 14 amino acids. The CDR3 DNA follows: TGTGCCAGCAGTGTGCAGGGAGCGGGGGGGGAGCTGTTTTTT. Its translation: CASSVQGAGGELFF.

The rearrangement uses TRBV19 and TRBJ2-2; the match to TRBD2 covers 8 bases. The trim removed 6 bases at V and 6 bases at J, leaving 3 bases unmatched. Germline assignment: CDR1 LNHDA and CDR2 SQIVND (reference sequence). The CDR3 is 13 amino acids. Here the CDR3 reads CASRKGLAGELFF. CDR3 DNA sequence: TGTGCCAGTAGGAAGGGACTAGCCGGGGAGCTGTTTTTT. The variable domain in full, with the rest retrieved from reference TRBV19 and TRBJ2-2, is DGGITQSPKYLFRKEGQNVTLSCEQNLNHDAMYWYRQDPGQGLRLIYYSQIVNDFQKGDIAEGYSVSREKKESFPLTVTSAQKNPTAFYLCASRKGLAGELFFGEGSRLTVL.

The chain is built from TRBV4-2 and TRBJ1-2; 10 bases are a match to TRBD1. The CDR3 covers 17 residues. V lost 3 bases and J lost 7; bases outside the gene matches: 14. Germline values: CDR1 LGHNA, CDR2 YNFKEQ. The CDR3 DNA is TGTGCCAGCAGCCACCTCCCACTAGGGACAGGGGCTGCTGGCTACACCTTC. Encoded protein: CASSHLPLGTGAAGYTF.

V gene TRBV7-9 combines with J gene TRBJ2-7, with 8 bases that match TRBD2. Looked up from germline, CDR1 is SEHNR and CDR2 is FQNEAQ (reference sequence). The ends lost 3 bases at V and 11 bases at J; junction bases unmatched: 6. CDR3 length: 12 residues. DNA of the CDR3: TGTGCCAGCAGCTTCACTAGCGGAAAGAAGTACTTC. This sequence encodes CASSFTSGKKYF.

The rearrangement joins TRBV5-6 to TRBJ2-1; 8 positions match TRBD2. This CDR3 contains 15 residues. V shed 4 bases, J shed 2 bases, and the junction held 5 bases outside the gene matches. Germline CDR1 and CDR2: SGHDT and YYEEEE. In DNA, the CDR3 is TGTGCCAGCAGCGATCCTAGCGGGCCCTACAATGAGCAGTTCTTC. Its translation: CASSDPSGPYNEQFF.

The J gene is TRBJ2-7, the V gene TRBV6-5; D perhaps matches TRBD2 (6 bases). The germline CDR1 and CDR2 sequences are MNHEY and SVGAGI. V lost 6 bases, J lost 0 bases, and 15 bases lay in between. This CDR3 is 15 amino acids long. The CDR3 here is CASSLLATSSYEQYF. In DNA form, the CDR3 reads TGTGCCAGCAGCCTCCTAGCGACTAGCTCCTACGAGCAGTACTTC.

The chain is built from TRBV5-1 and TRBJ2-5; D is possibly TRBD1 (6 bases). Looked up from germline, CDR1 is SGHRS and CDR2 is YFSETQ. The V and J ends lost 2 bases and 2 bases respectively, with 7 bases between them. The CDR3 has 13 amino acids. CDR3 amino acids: CASSLQGQETQYF. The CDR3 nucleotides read TGCGCCAGCAGCTTACAGGGTCAAGAGACCCAGTACTTC.

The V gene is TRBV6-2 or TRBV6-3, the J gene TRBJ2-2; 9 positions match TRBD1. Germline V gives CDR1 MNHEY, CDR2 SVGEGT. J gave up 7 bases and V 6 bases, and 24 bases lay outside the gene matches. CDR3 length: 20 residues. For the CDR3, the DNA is TGTGCCAGCAGCTCCCCCCATGGGACAGGGTTAGTGCGAGCCCGCGGGGAGCTGTTTTTT. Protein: CASSSPHGTGLVRARGELFF.

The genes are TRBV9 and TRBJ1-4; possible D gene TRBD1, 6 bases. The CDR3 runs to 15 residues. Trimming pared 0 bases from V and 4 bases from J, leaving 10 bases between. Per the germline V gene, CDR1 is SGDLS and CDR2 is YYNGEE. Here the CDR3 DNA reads TGTGCCAGCAGCGTAGATCAGGGGCGTAATGAAAAACTGTTTTTT. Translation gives CASSVDQGRNEKLFF.

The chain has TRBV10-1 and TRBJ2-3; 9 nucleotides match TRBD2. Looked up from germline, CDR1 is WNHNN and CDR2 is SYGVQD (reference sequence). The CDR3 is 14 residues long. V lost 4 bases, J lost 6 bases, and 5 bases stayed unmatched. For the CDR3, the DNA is TGCGCCAGCAGTGGCGGGAGGGCCGGGGATACGCAGTATTTT. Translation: CASSGGRAGDTQYF.

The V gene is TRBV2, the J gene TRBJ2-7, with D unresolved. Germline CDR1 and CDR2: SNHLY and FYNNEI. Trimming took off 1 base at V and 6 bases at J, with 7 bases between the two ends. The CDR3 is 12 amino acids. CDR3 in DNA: TGTGCCAGCAGTGAAGGGGCTTCCGAGCAGTACTTC. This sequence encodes CASSEGASEQYF. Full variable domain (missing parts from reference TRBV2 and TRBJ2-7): EPEVTQTPSHQVTQMGQEVILRCVPISNHLYFYWYRQILGQKVEFLVSFYNNEISEKSEIFDDQFSVERPDGSNFTLKIRSTKLEDSAMYFCASSEGASEQYFGPGTRLTVT.

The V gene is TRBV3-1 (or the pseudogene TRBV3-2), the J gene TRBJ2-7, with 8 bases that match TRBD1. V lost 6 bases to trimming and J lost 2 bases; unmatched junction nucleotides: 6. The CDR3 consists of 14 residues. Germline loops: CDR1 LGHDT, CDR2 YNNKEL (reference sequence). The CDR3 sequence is CASSTQDRAYEQYF. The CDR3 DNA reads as TGTGCCAGCAGTACTCAGGACAGGGCCTACGAGCAGTACTTC.

Here the CDR3 reads CASSRRLEGNTEAFF. Here the CDR3 DNA reads TGTGCCAGCAGCCGACGGTTGGAGGGAAACACTGAAGCTTTCTTT. V gene TRBV11-2 combines with J gene TRBJ1-1; D remains unclear. V was clipped by 5 bases and J by 2 bases, with 15 bases between them. The CDR3 totals 15 residues. CDR1 is SGHAT and CDR2 is FQNNGV in the germline V gene. The whole variable domain, filled in from reference TRBV11-2 and TRBJ1-1, reads EAGVAQSPRYKIIEKRQSVAFWCNPISGHATLYWYQQILGQGPKLLIQFQNNGVVDDSQLPKDRFSAERLKGVDSTLKIQPAKLEDSAVYLCASSRRLEGNTEAFFGQGTRLTVV.

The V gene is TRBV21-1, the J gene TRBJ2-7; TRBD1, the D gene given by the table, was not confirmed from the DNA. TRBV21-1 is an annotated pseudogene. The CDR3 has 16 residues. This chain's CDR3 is CASSKTPGQPHYEQYF. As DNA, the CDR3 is TGTGCCAGCAGCAAAACACCGGGACAGCCACACTACGAGCAGTACTTC.

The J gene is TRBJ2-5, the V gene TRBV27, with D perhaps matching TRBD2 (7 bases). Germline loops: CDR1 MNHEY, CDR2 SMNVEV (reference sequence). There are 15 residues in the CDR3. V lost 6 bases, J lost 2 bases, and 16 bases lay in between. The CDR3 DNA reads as TGTGCCAGCAGATTCCGGGGGGCCGGACAAGAGACCCAGTACTTC. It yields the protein CASRFRGAGQETQYF.

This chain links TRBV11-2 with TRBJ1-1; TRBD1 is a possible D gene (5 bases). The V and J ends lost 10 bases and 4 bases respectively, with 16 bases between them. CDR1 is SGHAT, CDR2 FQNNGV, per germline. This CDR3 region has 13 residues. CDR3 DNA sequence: TGTGCCACCTACTCTGCGGGGGGCACTGAAGCTTTCTTT. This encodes CATYSAGGTEAFF.

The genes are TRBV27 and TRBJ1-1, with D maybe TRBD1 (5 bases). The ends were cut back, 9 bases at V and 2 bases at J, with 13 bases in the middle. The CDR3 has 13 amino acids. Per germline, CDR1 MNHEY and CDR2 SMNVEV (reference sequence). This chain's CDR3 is CASRKQVNTEAFF. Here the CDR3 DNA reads TGTGCCAGTCGAAAACAGGTTAACACTGAAGCTTTCTTT.

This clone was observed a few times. CDR3 sequence: CAWSVGAHTDTQYF. The CDR3 DNA sequence: TGTGCCTGGAGTGTAGGGGCGCACACAGATACGCAGTATTTT. The chain is built from TRBV30 and TRBJ2-3, with a possible D match to TRBD1 (5 bases). Trimming stripped 0 bases from V and 2 bases from J, with 9 bases between. CDR3 length: 14 residues. Per germline, CDR1 GTSNPN and CDR2 SVGIG (reference sequence).